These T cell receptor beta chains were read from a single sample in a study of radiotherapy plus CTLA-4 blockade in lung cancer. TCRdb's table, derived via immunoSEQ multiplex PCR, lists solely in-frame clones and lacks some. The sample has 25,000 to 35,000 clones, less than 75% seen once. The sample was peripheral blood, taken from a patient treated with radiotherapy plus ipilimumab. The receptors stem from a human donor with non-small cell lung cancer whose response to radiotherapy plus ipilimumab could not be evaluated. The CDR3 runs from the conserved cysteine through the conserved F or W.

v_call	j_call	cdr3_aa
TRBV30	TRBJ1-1	CAWSRSHSNPALDRGAFF
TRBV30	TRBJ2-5	CAWEQGWRETQYF
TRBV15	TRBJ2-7	CATSRWDRDEQYF
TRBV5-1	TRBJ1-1	CASSGQGNTEAFF
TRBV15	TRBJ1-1	CATSREEDTEAFF
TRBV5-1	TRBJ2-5	CASNEGGGLPGGTQYF
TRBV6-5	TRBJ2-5	CASSYSVQRVQETQYF
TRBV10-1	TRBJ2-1	CAHGLAGGLYNEQFF
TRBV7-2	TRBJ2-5	CASSLLGGSMKTQYF
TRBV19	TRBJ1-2	CASSDRGSYGYTF
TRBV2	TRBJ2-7	CASRSRSAGGYSYEQYF
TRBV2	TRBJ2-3	CASSQTSGASTDTQYF